This T cell receptor (beta chain) stems from a study of blood T cell repertoires in COVID-19 (dated by TCRdb to the early 2020s). Some background on the complete study: Collaborator samples came from the United States, Italy and Spain and covered acute and convalescent phases of COVID-19. The prospective study material was composed of cDNA or gDNA derived from T cells, B-cell-depleted T cells, or PBMCs. Deeply sampled blood TCRbeta repertoires from subjects exposed to, actively infected with, or recovered from COVID-19 were included in the dataset. The repertoires were released in a freely available public database intended as a resource for research on the immune response to SARS-CoV-2. Samples came from the ongoing ImmuneRACE study (first 160 participants) plus 1,254 subjects from 6 global collaborators. Nearly every sample came with metadata listing a de-identified subject ID, COVID-19 status, age in years and sex. HLA class I and class II types, where available, came from metadata supplied by the sample provider rather than from assay-based typing.

Another Seattle source contributed samples from volunteer blood donors who had recovered from COVID-19. Whole blood was collected in K2EDTA tubes by collaborating institutions according to the institutions' own protocols. For TCRbeta analysis, collaborators shipped samples as frozen whole blood, isolated PBMCs, or DNA extracted from either of those sample types. Study-wide findings and limitations: The amount of clinical and demographic metadata varied by source and participant and was provided uncurated.

TCRbeta CDR3 regions were amplified from genomic DNA using the immunoSEQ Assay, a bias-controlled multiplex PCR. For the original study's pipeline: Within the assay, amplification of reference gene primers was used to estimate how many nucleated cells each sample contained. To quantify the absolute abundance of each unique TCRbeta CDR3 rearrangement, sequence reads were collapsed and filtered. For each sample, productive Simpson clonality was calculated by taking the square root of Simpson's diversity index across productive rearrangements. Entries here come from immuneACCESS through TCRdb and include only in-frame sequences with V and J called. Some clones fail to appear in such tables; in the studies checked, an unresolved V gene covers under half of the shortfall, and the cause of the remainder is unknown. V, J and clone size reflect that table, while D and trimming were determined from the DNA. The sample profile shows hundreds of thousands of clones; under 90% of them were found once. The ten largest clones represent roughly 6.5% of the sample.

Comments on this clone: Its antigen is still unknown. No much larger clone is present one base from it, and per-base qualities are unavailable.

From a lookup of the germline V gene, CDR1 and CDR2 are LGHNT and FRNRAP. Ends trimmed: V by 4 bases, J by 4 bases; bases unmatched to a gene: 6. The CDR3 spans 17 residues, from the cysteine through the phenylalanine. CDR3 DNA only is kept here, 51 bases in frame from base 1. The chain links TRBV12-5 with TRBJ2-2, with TRBD2 identical over 13 junction bases. The sequencing input was peripheral blood. This TCR was sampled from a man aged 60 to 75 who had recovered from COVID-19. For the CDR3, the sequence is CASGYGLAGAATGELFF. In nucleotides, the sequence is TGTGCTAGTGGTTACGGACTAGCGGGGGCCGCCACCGGGGAGCTGTTTTTT.